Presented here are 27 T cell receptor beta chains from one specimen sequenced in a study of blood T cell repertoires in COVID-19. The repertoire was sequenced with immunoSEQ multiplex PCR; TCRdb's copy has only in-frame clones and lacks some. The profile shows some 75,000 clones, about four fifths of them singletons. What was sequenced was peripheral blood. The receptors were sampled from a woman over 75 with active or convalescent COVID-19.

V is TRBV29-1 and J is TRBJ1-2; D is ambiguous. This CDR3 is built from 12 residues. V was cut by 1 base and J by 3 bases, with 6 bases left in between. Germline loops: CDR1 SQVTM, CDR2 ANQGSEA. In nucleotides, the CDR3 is TGCAGCGTTGAAGCAGAGGACTATGGCTACACCTTC. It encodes CSVEAEDYGYTF.

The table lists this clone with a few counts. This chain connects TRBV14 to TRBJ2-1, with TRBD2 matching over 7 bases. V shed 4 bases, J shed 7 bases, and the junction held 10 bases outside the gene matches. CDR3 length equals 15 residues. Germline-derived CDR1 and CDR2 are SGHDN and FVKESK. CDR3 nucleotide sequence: TGTGCCAGCAGCCCCTCGGGGGGAAGTGGGAATGAGCAGTTCTTC. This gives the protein CASSPSGGSGNEQFF.

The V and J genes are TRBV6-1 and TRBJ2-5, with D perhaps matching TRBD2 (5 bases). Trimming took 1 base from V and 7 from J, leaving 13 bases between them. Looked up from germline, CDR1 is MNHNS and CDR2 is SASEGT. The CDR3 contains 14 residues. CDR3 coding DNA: TGTGCCAGCAGTGAAGTCGGGAAAATTGGGACCCAGTACTTC. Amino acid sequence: CASSEVGKIGTQYF.

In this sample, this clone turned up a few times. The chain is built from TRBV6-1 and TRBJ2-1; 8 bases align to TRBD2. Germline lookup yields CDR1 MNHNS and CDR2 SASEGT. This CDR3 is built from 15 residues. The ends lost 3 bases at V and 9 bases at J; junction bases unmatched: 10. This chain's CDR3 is CASSEVYGGAREQFF. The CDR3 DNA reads TGTGCCAGCAGTGAGGTATACGGGGGGGCCCGTGAGCAGTTCTTC.

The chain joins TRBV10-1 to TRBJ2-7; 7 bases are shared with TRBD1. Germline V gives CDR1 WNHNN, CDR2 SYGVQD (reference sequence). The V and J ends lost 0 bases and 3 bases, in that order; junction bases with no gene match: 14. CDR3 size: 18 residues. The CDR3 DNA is TGCGCCAGCAGTGAGTCGACGGTGCAAGGACAGGAAAACTACGAGCAGTACTTC. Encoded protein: CASSESTVQGQENYEQYF.

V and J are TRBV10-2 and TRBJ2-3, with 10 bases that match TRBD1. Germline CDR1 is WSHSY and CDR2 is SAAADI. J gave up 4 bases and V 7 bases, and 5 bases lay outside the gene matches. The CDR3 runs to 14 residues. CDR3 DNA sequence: TGCGCCAGCAAGGGGACAGGGGATTCAGATACGCAGTATTTT. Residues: CASKGTGDSDTQYF.

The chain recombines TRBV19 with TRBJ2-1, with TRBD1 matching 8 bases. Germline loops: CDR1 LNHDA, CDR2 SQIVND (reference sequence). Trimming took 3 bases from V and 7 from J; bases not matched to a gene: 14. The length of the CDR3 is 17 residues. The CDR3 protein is CASSIQPGQGAGNEQFF. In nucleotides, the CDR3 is TGTGCCAGTAGTATTCAGCCCGGGCAGGGGGCAGGGAATGAGCAGTTCTTC.

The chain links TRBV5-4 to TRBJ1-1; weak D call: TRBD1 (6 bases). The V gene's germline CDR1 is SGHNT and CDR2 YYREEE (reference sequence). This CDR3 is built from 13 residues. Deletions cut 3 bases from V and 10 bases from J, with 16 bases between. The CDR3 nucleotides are TGTGCCAGCAGCTACGCACGAGGGGGGGGAGCTTTCTTT. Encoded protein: CASSYARGGGAFF.

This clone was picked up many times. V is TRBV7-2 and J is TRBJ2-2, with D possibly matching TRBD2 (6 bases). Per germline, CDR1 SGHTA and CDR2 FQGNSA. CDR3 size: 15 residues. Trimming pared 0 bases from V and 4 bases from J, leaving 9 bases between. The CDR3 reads CASSLALASTGELFF. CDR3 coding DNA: TGTGCCAGCAGCTTAGCACTAGCATCCACCGGGGAGCTGTTTTTT.

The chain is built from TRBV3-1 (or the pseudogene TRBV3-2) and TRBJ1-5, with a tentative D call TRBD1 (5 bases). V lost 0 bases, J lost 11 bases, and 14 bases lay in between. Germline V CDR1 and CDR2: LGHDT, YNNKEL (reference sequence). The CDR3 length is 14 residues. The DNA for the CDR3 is TGTGCCAGCAGCCAAGATCTCCGGGGGGAGGCCCAGCATTTT. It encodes CASSQDLRGEAQHF.

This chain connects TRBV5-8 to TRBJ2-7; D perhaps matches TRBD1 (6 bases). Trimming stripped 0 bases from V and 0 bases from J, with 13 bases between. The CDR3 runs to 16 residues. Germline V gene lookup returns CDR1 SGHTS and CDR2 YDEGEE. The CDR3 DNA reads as TGTGCCAGCAGCTTGGGTCAGGGGACCCCCTCCTACGAGCAGTACTTC. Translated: CASSLGQGTPSYEQYF.

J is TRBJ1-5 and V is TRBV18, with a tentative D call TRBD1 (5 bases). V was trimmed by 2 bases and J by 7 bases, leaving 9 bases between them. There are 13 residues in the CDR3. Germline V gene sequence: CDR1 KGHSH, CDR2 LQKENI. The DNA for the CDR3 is TGTGCCAGCTCACCAGGACAAGGGCAGCCCCAGCATTTT. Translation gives CASSPGQGQPQHF.

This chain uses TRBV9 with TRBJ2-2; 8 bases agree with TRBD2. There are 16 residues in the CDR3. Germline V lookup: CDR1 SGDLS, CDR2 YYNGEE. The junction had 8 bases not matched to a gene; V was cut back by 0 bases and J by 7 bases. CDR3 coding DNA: TGTGCCAGCAGCGTAGCATCGGGGGGGCTTAGCGGGGAGCTGTTTTTT. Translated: CASSVASGGLSGELFF.

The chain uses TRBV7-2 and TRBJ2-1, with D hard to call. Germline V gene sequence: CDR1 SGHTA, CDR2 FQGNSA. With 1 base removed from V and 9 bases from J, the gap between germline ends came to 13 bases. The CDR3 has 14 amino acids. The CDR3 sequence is CASSLVLLDPEQFF. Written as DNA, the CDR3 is TGTGCCAGCAGCTTAGTTCTCCTAGACCCTGAGCAGTTCTTC.

CDR3: CASSFGQVDGYTF. CDR3 sequence (DNA): TGTGCCAGCAGTTTTGGACAGGTGGATGGCTACACCTTC. The chain employs TRBV6-2 or TRBV6-3 and TRBJ1-2, with 7 positions matching TRBD1. The germline gives CDR1 MNHEY, CDR2 SVGEGT. The CDR3 length is 13 residues. The V and J ends lost 4 bases and 6 bases, in that order; junction bases with no gene match: 5.

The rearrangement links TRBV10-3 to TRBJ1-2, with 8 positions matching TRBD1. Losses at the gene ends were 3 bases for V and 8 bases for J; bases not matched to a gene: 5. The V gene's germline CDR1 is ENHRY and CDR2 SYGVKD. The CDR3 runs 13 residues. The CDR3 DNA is TGTGCCATCAGTGAAGGACAGGGAGGAGGCTACACCTTC. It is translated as CAISEGQGGGYTF.

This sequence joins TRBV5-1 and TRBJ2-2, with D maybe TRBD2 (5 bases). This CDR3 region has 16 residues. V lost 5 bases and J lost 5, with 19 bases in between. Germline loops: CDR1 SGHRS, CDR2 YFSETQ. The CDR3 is CASREEPGPGTGELFF. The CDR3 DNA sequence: TGCGCCAGCAGGGAGGAACCGGGCCCCGGAACCGGGGAGCTGTTTTTT.

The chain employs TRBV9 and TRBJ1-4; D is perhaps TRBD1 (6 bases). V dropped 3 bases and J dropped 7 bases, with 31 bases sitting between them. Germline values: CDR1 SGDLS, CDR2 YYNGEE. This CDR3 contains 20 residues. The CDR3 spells CASSAGRLGGRGLLIEKLFF. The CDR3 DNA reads TGTGCCAGCAGCGCCGGGCGGTTGGGGGGGCGCGGGCTATTAATTGAAAAACTGTTTTTT.

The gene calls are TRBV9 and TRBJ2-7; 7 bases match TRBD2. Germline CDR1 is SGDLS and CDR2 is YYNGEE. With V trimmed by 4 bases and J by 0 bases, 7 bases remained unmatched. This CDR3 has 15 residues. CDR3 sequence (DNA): TGTGCCAGCAGCACGGGGGAGGGAAGCTCCTACGAGCAGTACTTC. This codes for CASSTGEGSSYEQYF.

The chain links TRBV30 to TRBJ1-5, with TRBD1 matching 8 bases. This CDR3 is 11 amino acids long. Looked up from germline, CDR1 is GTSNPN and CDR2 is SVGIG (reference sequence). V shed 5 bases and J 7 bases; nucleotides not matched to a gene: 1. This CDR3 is CAWGTGQPQHF. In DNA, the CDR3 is TGTGCCTGGGGGACAGGACAGCCCCAGCATTTT. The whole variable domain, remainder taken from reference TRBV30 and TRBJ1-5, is SQTIHQWPATLVQPVGSPLSLECTVEGTSNPNLYWYRQAAGRGLQLLFYSVGIGQISSEVPQNLSASRPQDRQFILSSKKLLLSDSGFYLCAWGTGQPQHFGDGTRLSIL.

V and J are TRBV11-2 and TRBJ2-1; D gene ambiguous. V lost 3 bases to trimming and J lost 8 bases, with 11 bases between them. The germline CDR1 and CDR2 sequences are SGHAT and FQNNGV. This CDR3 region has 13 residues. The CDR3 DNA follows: TGTGCCAGCAGCTTCCTCAGAACCCATGAGCAGTTCTTC. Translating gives CASSFLRTHEQFF.

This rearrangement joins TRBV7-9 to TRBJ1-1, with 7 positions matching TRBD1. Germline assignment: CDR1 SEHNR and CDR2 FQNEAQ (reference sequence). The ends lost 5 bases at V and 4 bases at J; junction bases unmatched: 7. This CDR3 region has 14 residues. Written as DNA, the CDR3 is TGTGCCAGCAGCAGTAACACAGGGGCCACTGAAGCTTTCTTT. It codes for CASSSNTGATEAFF.

The CDR3 protein is CASSLDVRQGNTDTQYF. CDR3 DNA: TGTGCCAGCAGCTTAGATGTGCGGCAGGGGAACACAGATACGCAGTATTTT. V is TRBV7-8 and J is TRBJ2-3; weak D call: TRBD1 (6 bases). The V and J ends lost 1 base and 2 bases respectively, with 16 bases between them. The length of the CDR3 is 17 residues. Germline values: CDR1 SGHVS, CDR2 FQNEAQ. Supplemented by reference TRBV7-8 and TRBJ2-3, the full variable domain reads GAGVSQSPRYKVAKRGQDVALRCDPISGHVSLFWYQQALGQGPEFLTYFQNEAQLDKSGLPSDRFFAERPEGSVSTLKIQRTQQEDSAVYLCASSLDVRQGNTDTQYFGPGTRLTVL.

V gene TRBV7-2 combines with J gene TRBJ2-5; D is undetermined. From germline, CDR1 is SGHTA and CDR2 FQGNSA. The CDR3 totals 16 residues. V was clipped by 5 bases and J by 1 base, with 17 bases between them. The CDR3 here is CASSPRPWYSQETQYF. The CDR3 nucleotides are TGTGCCAGCAGCCCACGCCCCTGGTACAGCCAAGAGACCCAGTACTTC.

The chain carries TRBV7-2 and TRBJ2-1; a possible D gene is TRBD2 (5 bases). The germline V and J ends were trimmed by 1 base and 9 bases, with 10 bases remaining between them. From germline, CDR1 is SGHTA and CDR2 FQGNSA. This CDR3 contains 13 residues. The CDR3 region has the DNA TGTGCCAGCAGCTTAGGGCTAGAGGGTGAGCAGTTCTTC. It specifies CASSLGLEGEQFF.

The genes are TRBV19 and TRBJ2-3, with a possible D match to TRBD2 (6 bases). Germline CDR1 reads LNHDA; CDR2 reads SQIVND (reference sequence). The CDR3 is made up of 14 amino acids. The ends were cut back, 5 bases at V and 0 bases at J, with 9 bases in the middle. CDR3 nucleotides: TGTGCCAGTAGTTTGGGACTTAGCACAGATACGCAGTATTTT. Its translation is CASSLGLSTDTQYF. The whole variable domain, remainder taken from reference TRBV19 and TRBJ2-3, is DGGITQSPKYLFRKEGQNVTLSCEQNLNHDAMYWYRQDPGQGLRLIYYSQIVNDFQKGDIAEGYSVSREKKESFPLTVTSAQKNPTAFYLCASSLGLSTDTQYFGPGTRLTVL.

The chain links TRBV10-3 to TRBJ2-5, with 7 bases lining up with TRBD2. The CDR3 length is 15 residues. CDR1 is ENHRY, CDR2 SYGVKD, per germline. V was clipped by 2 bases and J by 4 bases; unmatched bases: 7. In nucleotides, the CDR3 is TGTGCCATCAGTGAGGATCGGACTAGTAGAGAGACCCAGTACTTC. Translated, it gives CAISEDRTSRETQYF.